This entry features one T cell receptor (beta chain) sequence. Its antigen is still unknown. It has no much larger one-base neighbor in the sample; base qualities were not kept. CDR1 and CDR2 were assigned from the germline V gene as SQVTM and ANQGSEA. Taken from cysteine to phenylalanine, the CDR3 has 13 residues. CDR3 DNA is the only sequence kept; it has 39 bases, read in frame from the first base. Trimming leaves V shorter by 7 bases and J shorter by 5 bases, with the junction holding 9 bases beyond the gene matches. TCR cDNA was synthesized by 5'RACE template switching, through which a universal primer site and unique molecular identifiers were introduced. Priming for cDNA synthesis came from both the TCR alpha and TCR beta constant segments. Library amplification used two PCR steps, and the second PCR step added sample barcodes and sequencing adapters. Sequencing of the libraries was done on either Illumina HiSeq 2500 (2x100 bp) or NovaSeq (2x150 bp). The authors processed their data as follows. MIGEC was used to demultiplex reads and collapse the reads into UMI consensus sequences, and MiXCR was used for V(D)J alignment. Clonotypes responding to the vaccine were identified with edgeR on replicate PBMC samples, with the criteria of FDR below 0.01 and a log2 fold change above 5 up to day 15. Each bulk clonotype was labeled CD4 or CD8 based on which sequenced repertoire, CD4 or CD8, contained the clonotype at higher abundance. TCRdb ran its own pipeline on the public reads, namely fastp trimming at Q25 and MiXCR clone calling, and kept in-frame beta chains. Each CDR3 protein appears once, grouped with its most common genes and DNA. The V and J calls were determined by TCRdb, not by the authors. Within this sample are approximately 550,000 distinct CDR3 sequences, with approximately 21% of them counted one time only. The ten largest clonotypes hold 13% to 15% of the sample.

This specimen's treatment or condition label, interpreted: live attenuated yellow fever vaccine strain. At each blood-draw timepoint, two biological replicates of bulk PBMCs were obtained. PBMCs were isolated from peripheral blood using a standard Ficoll-Paque protocol. RNA was extracted with TriZol from bulk PBMCs, CD4 and CD8 fractions, and dextramer-positive and dextramer-negative fractions. These data come from a study of T cells after yellow fever vaccination (dated by TCRdb to about 2019). With respect to the entire study: Libraries from fractions with low cell numbers were prepared with the SMART-Seq v4 Ultra Low Input RNA kit. To track T-cell clones before and after primary and booster YFV17D yellow fever vaccination, bulk TCR alpha and beta repertoires were sequenced longitudinally. Two healthy male donors, one aged 18 to 29 and one aged 30 to 40 years, made up the cohort. Blood samples were taken at several timepoints before and after primary and secondary immunization, and bulk PBMC replicates and cell subsets were isolated. Overall study results and their limits: Compared with the primary T-cell response, the secondary T-cell response was weaker but faster, peaking on day 5 rather than day 15. A small share of clonotypes was detected in both CD4 and CD8 compartments, with the overlap likely arising from convergent recombination. Only two donors were included in the study, so the extent to which the findings can be generalized is limited. Most clones expanded after primary vaccination were re-detected after the booster (around 96% of CD4 and around 88% of CD8), suggesting broad memory maintenance. Because abundant contaminating clonotypes from the bulk population could be contained in FACS-sorted repertoires, computational filtering was required.

The rearranged chain carries TRBV29-1 and TRBJ1-1, and TRBD1 matches 8 of the central bases. This clonotype was obtained from a man aged 25-45 years who received the YFV17D yellow fever vaccine. Sequencing was performed on PBMCs, taken 15 days after the yellow fever booster vaccination. For the CDR3, the sequence is CSASDRVTTEAFF. At the DNA level, the sequence is TGCAGCGCATCGGACAGGGTGACGACTGAAGCTTTCTTT.